Listed below are T cell receptor beta chains from one sample, sequenced in a study of blood T cell repertoires in COVID-19. Assay: immunoSEQ multiplex PCR; the TCRdb copy retains only in-frame clones and omits some. The table shows roughly 150,000 clones, with 75% to 90% occurring only once. The sequenced sample was peripheral blood. Source of these receptors: a woman aged 70-85 years with acute or convalescent COVID-19. CDR3s include the opening cysteine and the closing phenylalanine or tryptophan. Fields, in order: V gene, clone size, D gene, J gene, CDR3 protein, CDR3 DNA. A D gene is named only where the DNA matches it firmly. For some rows the clone size is stated as once, few or many, or as a class when expanded; others skip it.

V gene: TRBV6-1
clone size: .
D gene: TRBD1
J gene: TRBJ1-2
CDR3 protein: CASSGSIPGQLYGYTF
CDR3 DNA: TGTGCCAGCAGTGGTAGCATCCCGGGACAGTTATATGGCTACACCTTC

V gene: TRBV5-1
clone size: .
D gene: .
J gene: TRBJ1-1
CDR3 protein: CASSGARGSNTEAFF
CDR3 DNA: TGCGCCAGCAGCGGGGCTAGGGGTTCGAACACTGAAGCTTTCTTT

V gene: TRBV7-8
clone size: .
D gene: TRBD1
J gene: TRBJ1-2
CDR3 protein: CASSLTGGGYGYTF
CDR3 DNA: TGTGCCAGCAGCTTGACAGGGGGTGGATATGGCTACACCTTC

V gene: TRBV6-1
clone size: .
D gene: .
J gene: TRBJ1-2
CDR3 protein: CASSEMGRGGYTF
CDR3 DNA: TGTGCCAGCAGTGAAATGGGCCGTGGGGGCTACACCTTC

V gene: TRBV28
clone size: .
D gene: TRBD1
J gene: TRBJ2-3
CDR3 protein: CASSLAGTGSVYF
CDR3 DNA: TGTGCCAGCAGTTTAGCCGGGACAGGGTCGGTGTATTTT

V gene: TRBV5-8
clone size: .
D gene: .
J gene: TRBJ2-7
CDR3 protein: CASSLVAEQYF
CDR3 DNA: TGTGCCAGCAGCTTGGTAGCCGAGCAGTACTTC

V gene: TRBV4-1
clone size: .
D gene: .
J gene: TRBJ2-3
CDR3 protein: CASSHIRGTFSTDTQYF
CDR3 DNA: TGCGCCAGCAGCCACATTCGAGGGACTTTCAGCACAGATACGCAGTATTTT

V gene: TRBV12-5
clone size: .
D gene: TRBD1
J gene: TRBJ1-5
CDR3 protein: CASGLEGARQPQHF
CDR3 DNA: TGTGCTAGTGGTTTGGAGGGGGCTCGTCAGCCCCAGCATTTT

V gene: TRBV10-2
clone size: .
D gene: .
J gene: TRBJ2-5
CDR3 protein: CASSESRQGSGTQYF
CDR3 DNA: TGCGCCAGCAGTGAGAGTCGGCAGGGCTCAGGGACCCAGTACTTC

V gene: TRBV7-9
clone size: .
D gene: .
J gene: TRBJ2-1
CDR3 protein: CASSLEPNEQFF
CDR3 DNA: TGTGCCAGCAGCTTAGAGCCCAATGAGCAGTTCTTC

V gene: TRBV9
clone size: .
D gene: TRBD1
J gene: TRBJ1-2
CDR3 protein: CASSVAGGRENYGYTF
CDR3 DNA: TGTGCCAGCAGCGTAGCAGGGGGGCGCGAAAACTATGGCTACACCTTC

V gene: TRBV9
clone size: .
D gene: TRBD2
J gene: TRBJ2-5
CDR3 protein: CASSVGGTKETQYF
CDR3 DNA: TGTGCCAGCAGCGTCGGGGGGACTAAGGAGACCCAGTACTTC

V gene: TRBV11-2
clone size: .
D gene: .
J gene: TRBJ1-4
CDR3 protein: CASRGDGYGKLFF
CDR3 DNA: TGTGCCAGCAGGGGAGATGGATATGGAAAACTGTTTTTT

V gene: TRBV10-3
clone size: .
D gene: .
J gene: TRBJ1-2
CDR3 protein: CAISESGGSVYGYTF
CDR3 DNA: TGTGCCATCAGTGAGTCCGGGGGTTCTGTCTATGGCTACACCTTC

V gene: TRBV7-8
clone size: .
D gene: TRBD1
J gene: TRBJ1-1
CDR3 protein: CASSVTGGAEAFF
CDR3 DNA: TGTGCCAGCAGCGTAACAGGGGGAGCTGAAGCTTTCTTT

V gene: TRBV29-1
clone size: .
D gene: .
J gene: TRBJ1-1
CDR3 protein: CSVEFDSSEAFF
CDR3 DNA: TGCAGCGTTGAGTTCGACAGCTCCGAAGCTTTCTTT

V gene: TRBV11-2
clone size: .
D gene: .
J gene: TRBJ2-5
CDR3 protein: CASSPRPVGLRETQYF
CDR3 DNA: TGTGCCAGCAGCCCCCGGCCCGTGGGGCTCCGTGAGACCCAGTACTTC

V gene: TRBV3-1/TRBV3-2
clone size: .
D gene: TRBD2
J gene: TRBJ2-1
CDR3 protein: CASSQVGRGGSYNEQFF
CDR3 DNA: TGTGCCAGCAGCCAAGTTGGCCGGGGGGGCTCCTACAATGAGCAGTTCTTC

V gene: TRBV6-6
clone size: .
D gene: .
J gene: TRBJ2-1
CDR3 protein: CASSYGGGDYNEQFF
CDR3 DNA: TGTGCCAGCAGTTACGGTGGCGGGGATTACAATGAGCAGTTCTTC

V gene: TRBV13
clone size: .
D gene: .
J gene: TRBJ1-2
CDR3 protein: CASSLISNYGYTF
CDR3 DNA: TGTGCCAGCAGCTTAATCTCTAACTATGGCTACACCTTC

V gene: TRBV19
clone size: .
D gene: .
J gene: TRBJ2-6
CDR3 protein: CASTARGGRGSGANVLTF
CDR3 DNA: TGTGCCAGTACCGCTAGGGGAGGAAGGGGCTCTGGGGCCAACGTCCTGACTTTC

V gene: TRBV12-3/TRBV12-4
clone size: .
D gene: .
J gene: TRBJ2-5
CDR3 protein: CASRKEGAQYF
CDR3 DNA: TGTGCCAGCAGGAAAGAGGGGGCCCAGTACTTC

V gene: TRBV6-6
clone size: .
D gene: .
J gene: TRBJ1-6
CDR3 protein: CASQDRLSSYNSPLHF
CDR3 DNA: TGTGCCAGCCAGGACAGATTGAGCTCCTATAATTCACCCCTCCACTTT

V gene: TRBV6-6
clone size: once
D gene: .
J gene: TRBJ1-3
CDR3 protein: CASSGGLGPLF
CDR3 DNA: TGTGCCAGCAGTGGAGGTTTGGGTCCTCTGTTT

V gene: TRBV5-5
clone size: .
D gene: .
J gene: TRBJ1-5
CDR3 protein: CASSFAGDHQPQHF
CDR3 DNA: TGTGCCAGCAGCTTCGCAGGGGACCATCAGCCCCAGCATTTT

V gene: TRBV21-1
clone size: .
D gene: .
J gene: TRBJ1-2
CDR3 protein: CASSKVGRGLQLAGYTF
CDR3 DNA: TGTGCCAGCAGCAAAGTGGGCAGGGGGCTTCAGCTAGCTGGCTACACCTTC

V gene: TRBV19
clone size: .
D gene: TRBD1
J gene: TRBJ2-7
CDR3 protein: CASSIIGQGYEQYF
CDR3 DNA: TGTGCCAGTAGTATTATCGGACAGGGGTACGAGCAGTACTTC

V gene: TRBV7-8
clone size: .
D gene: .
J gene: TRBJ1-4
CDR3 protein: CASSRTGRTLFF
CDR3 DNA: TGTGCCAGCAGCCGTACAGGACGGACGCTGTTTTTT

V gene: TRBV30
clone size: once
D gene: TRBD1
J gene: TRBJ1-2
CDR3 protein: CACLTLTGLYGYTF
CDR3 DNA: TGTGCCTGCCTTACCTTGACAGGGCTGTATGGCTACACCTTC

V gene: TRBV19
clone size: .
D gene: TRBD1
J gene: TRBJ1-2
CDR3 protein: CASSVTGGNYGYTF
CDR3 DNA: TGTGCCAGTAGTGTTACAGGGGGCAACTATGGCTACACCTTC

V gene: TRBV6-5
clone size: .
D gene: TRBD1
J gene: TRBJ2-4
CDR3 protein: CASKAGGTKNIQYF
CDR3 DNA: TGTGCCAGCAAGGCAGGGGGTACCAAAAACATTCAGTACTTC

V gene: TRBV18
clone size: .
D gene: .
J gene: TRBJ1-5
CDR3 protein: CASSPFSNGGGNQPQHF
CDR3 DNA: TGTGCCAGCTCACCATTCTCGAACGGCGGGGGCAATCAGCCCCAGCATTTT

V gene: TRBV10-2
clone size: .
D gene: .
J gene: TRBJ1-1
CDR3 protein: CASSRGLEAFF
CDR3 DNA: TGCGCCAGCAGCCGCGGGCTTGAAGCTTTCTTT

V gene: TRBV30
clone size: .
D gene: TRBD1
J gene: TRBJ1-1
CDR3 protein: CAWTRVPGQGPGTEAFF
CDR3 DNA: TGTGCCTGGACCCGAGTCCCGGGACAGGGGCCGGGTACTGAAGCTTTCTTT

V gene: TRBV7-9
clone size: many
D gene: TRBD2
J gene: TRBJ2-1
CDR3 protein: CASSLLTSGEIYNEQFF
CDR3 DNA: TGTGCCAGCAGCTTACTGACTAGCGGGGAGATCTACAATGAGCAGTTCTTC

V gene: TRBV15
clone size: few
D gene: TRBD2
J gene: TRBJ2-3
CDR3 protein: CATSRASGGAGDTQYF
CDR3 DNA: TGTGCCACCAGCAGAGCCTCGGGGGGGGCAGGGGATACGCAGTATTTT

V gene: TRBV18
clone size: .
D gene: TRBD2
J gene: TRBJ2-1
CDR3 protein: CASSPPSMAGAYNEQFF
CDR3 DNA: TGTGCCAGCTCACCACCGTCAATGGCGGGGGCCTACAATGAGCAGTTCTTC